The T cell receptor (beta chain) under discussion was sequenced for a study of cytomegalovirus exposure and HLA in healthy donors. The PCR employed 60 Vbeta primers together with 13 Jbeta primers. Method: immunoSEQ multiplex PCR; TCRdb's copy keeps in-frame clones and lacks some. The sample shows some 150,000 clones, under 85% of them seen only once. All donors participated as healthy donors of bone marrow. The ends lost 1 base at V and 10 bases at J; junction bases unmatched: 4. CDR1 and CDR2 from the germline V gene are SGHVS and FNYEAQ. The CDR3 is 15 amino acids. Sequencing input: PBMCs. The sequence derives from a woman aged 25 to 39 in good health and CMV-seronegative. The chain employs TRBV7-6 and TRBJ1-6; the match to TRBD1 covers 10 bases. The CDR3 protein is CASSLEPGQGSPLHF. The CDR3 region has the DNA TGTGCCAGCAGCTTAGAACCGGGACAGGGGTCACCCCTCCACTTT.